These 20 T cell receptor beta chains came from one sample sequenced in a study of untreated major depressive disorder (dated by TCRdb to 2017 to 2018). The library was built by means of the immunoSEQ multiplex PCR assay. TCRdb provides this immuneACCESS table in a form limited to in-frame rearrangements. Some clones are lacking; in checked studies, under half of them reflect an unresolved V gene, and why the rest are absent is not known. The sample includes tens of thousands of clones, with about 87% observed a single time. The ten largest clones capture roughly 4.7% of the sample. The specimen sequenced was CD4+ T cells from PBMCs. The receptor source for this set is a woman aged 25 to 39 in good health.

V is TRBV13 and J is TRBJ1-3; the D is unclear. This CDR3 has 14 residues. CDR1 and CDR2 (germline): PRHDT, FYEKMQ (reference sequence). Trimming pared 6 bases from V and 1 base from J, leaving 10 bases between. CDR3 protein: CASRGYGSGNTIYF. The CDR3 bases are TGTGCCAGCAGGGGTTACGGGTCTGGAAACACCATATATTTT.

This chain connects TRBV9 to TRBJ1-1; a weak D match, TRBD1 (6 bases). This CDR3 region has 16 residues. With 2 bases removed from V and 3 bases from J, the gap between germline ends came to 17 bases. Germline V gene data show CDR1 as SGDLS and CDR2 as YYNGEE. CDR3 in amino acids: CASSVSSRGPDTEAFF. DNA for the CDR3: TGTGCCAGCAGCGTCTCTTCCAGGGGTCCGGACACTGAAGCTTTCTTT.

The chain carries TRBV11-2 and TRBJ2-3; TRBD2 aligns across 11 bases. Looked up from germline, CDR1 is SGHAT and CDR2 is FQNNGV. This CDR3 comprises 15 residues. V shed 1 base and J 6 bases; nucleotides not matched to a gene: 3. This chain's CDR3 is CASSLVAGGPDTQYF. Here the CDR3 DNA reads TGTGCCAGCAGCTTAGTAGCGGGGGGGCCCGATACGCAGTATTTT.

The V and J genes are TRBV9 and TRBJ2-2; the match to TRBD1 covers 9 bases. From germline, CDR1 is SGDLS and CDR2 YYNGEE. There are 17 residues in the CDR3. Trimming removed 3 bases from V and 7 bases from J; junction bases left unmatched: 13. The CDR3 is CASSARLTGGKDGELFF. CDR3 bases: TGTGCCAGCAGCGCTCGTCTTACAGGGGGCAAGGACGGGGAGCTGTTTTTT.

The chain has TRBV2 and TRBJ1-5, with D possibly being TRBD1 (6 bases). The germline V and J ends were trimmed by 4 bases and 4 bases, with 8 bases remaining between them. Per germline, CDR1 SNHLY and CDR2 FYNNEI. The CDR3 has 13 residues. The CDR3 region has the DNA TGTGCCAGCAGTGGGGACATAAATCAGCCCCAGCATTTT. This translates into CASSGDINQPQHF.

The chain uses TRBV28 and TRBJ1-1; TRBD1 aligns across 8 bases. The trim removed 6 bases at V and 0 bases at J, leaving 3 bases unmatched. From germline, CDR1 is MDHEN and CDR2 SYDVKM. This CDR3 spans 14 amino acids. Written as DNA, the CDR3 is TGTGCCAGCAGCCGGACAGGGCTGAACACTGAAGCTTTCTTT. Translated, it gives CASSRTGLNTEAFF.

This chain links TRBV7-6 with TRBJ1-1, with D possibly being TRBD1 (5 bases). CDR1 and CDR2 (germline): SGHVS, FNYEAQ. V gave up 0 bases and J gave up 8 bases, with 13 bases separating them. There are 14 residues in the CDR3. The CDR3 sequence: CASSLAEGRPEAFF. The CDR3 coding sequence is TGTGCCAGCAGCTTAGCGGAGGGGCGTCCCGAAGCTTTCTTT. The entire variable domain, with the rest obtained from reference TRBV7-6 and TRBJ1-1, is as follows: GAGVSQSPRYKVTKRGQDVALRCDPISGHVSLYWYRQALGQGPEFLTYFNYEAQQDKSGLPNDRFSAERPEGSISTLTIQRTEQRDSAMYRCASSLAEGRPEAFFGQGTRLTVV.

The rearrangement uses TRBV19 and TRBJ2-1, with TRBD2 identical over 8 bases. From germline, CDR1 is LNHDA and CDR2 SQIVND (reference sequence). The CDR3 length is 15 residues. The V segment lost 3 bases and the J segment 0 bases; nucleotides outside the gene matches: 1. As DNA, the CDR3 is TGTGCCAGTAGTATCAGCGGGGGCTCCTACAATGAGCAGTTCTTC. Its translation: CASSISGGSYNEQFF.

V usage is TRBV6-1 and J usage is TRBJ1-3; D uncertain. The CDR3 covers 14 residues. Germline CDR1 is MNHNS and CDR2 is SASEGT. Between the trimmed V and J ends, which lost 5 bases and 0 bases, there was a span of 8 bases. The CDR3 DNA reads TGTGCCAGCAGTTTGACGGTCTCTGGAAACACCATATATTTT. Its protein is CASSLTVSGNTIYF.

The genes are TRBV5-4 and TRBJ2-3; 11 positions match TRBD2. Germline CDR1 reads SGHNT; CDR2 reads YYREEE (reference sequence). CDR3 size: 16 residues. Losses at the gene ends were 4 bases for V and 4 bases for J; bases not matched to a gene: 8. The DNA for the CDR3 is TGTGCCAGCAGCCGTAATAGCGGGGGGGCCGCAGATACGCAGTATTTT. The encoded protein is CASSRNSGGAADTQYF.

The rearrangement joins TRBV28 to TRBJ2-5; no clear D gene. The germline V and J ends were trimmed by 4 bases and 2 bases, with 14 bases remaining between them. Germline V lookup: CDR1 MDHEN, CDR2 SYDVKM. The CDR3 is 15 amino acids. CDR3 nucleotides: TGTGCCAGCAGTTCCACTCCGAACTTACAAGAGACCCAGTACTTC. This sequence encodes CASSSTPNLQETQYF.

Here the CDR3 reads CASSPGDSNQPQHF. CDR3 coding DNA: TGTGCCAGCTCACCAGGGGATAGCAATCAGCCCCAGCATTTT. This chain joins TRBV18 and TRBJ1-5, with no clear D. The V gene lost 2 bases and the J gene lost 0 bases, with 5 bases spanning the gap. The CDR3 loop spans 14 amino acids. Looked up from germline, CDR1 is KGHSH and CDR2 is LQKENI.

This chain links TRBV2 with TRBJ1-5, with D hard to call. The CDR3 spans 13 residues. Germline V gene sequence: CDR1 SNHLY, CDR2 FYNNEI. Trimming pared 7 bases from V and 0 bases from J, leaving 7 bases between. The CDR3, as DNA: TGTGCCAGCAACCAGGATAGCAATCAGCCCCAGCATTTT. Protein product: CASNQDSNQPQHF.

This chain uses TRBV7-9 with TRBJ2-7; TRBD1 matches 7 bases. Germline-derived CDR1 and CDR2 are SEHNR and FQNEAQ (reference sequence). The CDR3 covers 14 residues. The V and J ends lost 4 bases and 7 bases, in that order; junction bases with no gene match: 10. The CDR3 sequence is CASSSRQGLGEQYF. DNA of the CDR3: TGTGCCAGCAGCTCCCGACAGGGCCTGGGGGAGCAGTACTTC.

V gene TRBV29-1 combines with J gene TRBJ1-3; D is uncertain. Germline V gives CDR1 SQVTM, CDR2 ANQGSEA. V lost 5 bases and J 1 base, leaving 6 bases between the germline ends. This CDR3 is built from 12 residues. The CDR3 nucleotides are TGCAGCGTTAGTCAGTCTGGAAACACCATATATTTT. Translation: CSVSQSGNTIYF.

Details on this clone: Other nucleotide sequences from this sample produce the same CDR3. V is TRBV5-1 and J is TRBJ2-7; 9 nucleotides match TRBD1. The CDR3 length is 14 residues. Germline V gives CDR1 SGHRS, CDR2 YFSETQ. J gave up 6 bases and V 0 bases, and 4 bases lay outside the gene matches. The CDR3 protein is CASSLGQGGREQYF. The CDR3 region has the DNA TGCGCCAGCAGCTTGGGACAGGGGGGCCGCGAGCAGTACTTC.

J is TRBJ1-2 and V is TRBV5-1; perhaps TRBD1 as D (5 bases). From germline, CDR1 is SGHRS and CDR2 YFSETQ. Trimming took 0 bases from V and 4 from J, leaving 22 bases between them. The CDR3 runs to 18 residues. CDR3 coding DNA: TGCGCCAGCAGCTTGGCCGCGGGTCAGGGCTGGATTGGCTATGGCTACACCTTC. It codes for CASSLAAGQGWIGYGYTF.

This rearrangement joins TRBV6-5 to TRBJ1-6; TRBD1 is a possible D gene (5 bases). V was pared by 6 bases and J by 0 bases, with 9 bases between. This CDR3 comprises 15 residues. The germline gives CDR1 MNHEY, CDR2 SVGAGI. The CDR3 region has the DNA TGTGCCAGCAGGGGACGCTACTCCTATAATTCACCCCTCCACTTT. Protein: CASRGRYSYNSPLHF.

The rearrangement joins TRBV6-5 to TRBJ2-7; perhaps TRBD1 as D (6 bases). The CDR3 extends over 14 amino acids. Germline V gene sequence: CDR1 MNHEY, CDR2 SVGAGI. V was cut by 2 bases and J by 1 base, with 9 bases left in between. This CDR3 reads CASSYRDISYEQYF. DNA for the CDR3: TGTGCCAGCAGTTACCGGGACATTTCCTACGAGCAGTACTTC.

V usage is TRBV11-2 and J usage is TRBJ1-2, with D tentatively TRBD1 (5 bases). The germline V gene encodes CDR1 SGHAT and CDR2 FQNNGV. V lost 3 bases to trimming and J lost 4 bases, with 12 bases between them. The CDR3 covers 14 residues. CDR3 DNA: TGTGCCAGCAGCTTGCGGGGGGGTGGCTATGGCTACACCTTC. Translation: CASSLRGGGYGYTF.